This entry features one TCR beta chain sequence. Its antigen remains unknown. This entry is derived from a study of T cell responses to AZD1222 COVID-19 vaccine. Regarding the study as a whole: Spike-specific TCR breadth and depth went up after people got two AZD1222 doses. Unmutated variant regions are reportedly the target of nearly half of TCRs that are spike-specific. Clonal diversity was possibly underestimated, and white British individuals and females predominated among donors. Repertoires were collected only later (after the peak T cell response had occurred).

The data were produced by immunoSEQ multiplex PCR, yet TCRdb's version contains in-frame clones alone and is incomplete. The table records approximately 140,000 clones, more than 85% of them present only once. V was shortened by 3 bases and J by 0 bases, with 12 bases between the two germline ends. CDR1 DFQATT and CDR2 SNEGSKA come from the germline V gene (reference sequence). CDR3 size: 15 residues. This clonotype originated in an adult who received the AZD1222 COVID-19 vaccine. This material consisted of peripheral blood, taken 28 days after the second AZD1222 dose. The V and J genes are TRBV20-1 and TRBJ2-1; possible D gene TRBD2, 6 bases. CDR3 coding DNA: TGCAGTGCTAGTCCCGGGAGTAGCTCCTACAATGAGCAGTTCTTC. This gives the protein CSASPGSSSYNEQFF.